Given below is one T cell receptor (beta chain) in context. This clonotype was picked up one time. There is no known antigen for this receptor. It has no much larger one-base neighbor in the sample; base qualities were not kept. One read gives only weak evidence. RNA was extracted using the RNeasy kit, and roughly 0.5 to 1 microgram was reverse transcribed with random hexamers. The immunoSEQ multiplex PCR assay, covering 54 Vbeta and 13 Jbeta segments, was used to amplify TCR beta CDR3 regions. To correct PCR amplification bias, a synthetic template baseline was used for both primer optimization and computational correction. The published analysis was carried out like this. Reads were annotated to V, D and J genes per IMGT and analyzed with immunoSEQ Analyzer, keeping only productive sequences. Clonality was computed as one minus Shannon entropy normalized by log2 of the number of productive unique sequences. For each patient and control, public and private clones were evaluated within the 100 most prevalent clones. Clones were defined as Susac-specific if absent from the healthy and MS cohorts, from some 1,000 published viral clones and from other ImmuneACCESS disease sequences. The raw public reads went through TCRdb reprocessing: fastp at Q25, MiXCR clone calling, in-frame beta chains kept. Rows matching on CDR3 protein sequence are summarized as one entry with the most common DNA and genes. These V and J calls are TCRdb output, not the study's own analysis. The sample table holds about 400,000 distinct CDR3 sequences, of which around 83% were seen once. The top ten clonotypes cover roughly 0.1% of the sample.

The data derive from a study of CD8 T cells in Susac syndrome (dated by TCRdb to between 2018 and 2020). Regarding the study in general: Repertoire sequencing was used to test whether CD8+ T cell activation and differentiation in Susac syndrome was antigen driven. CD8+ T cell repertoire clonality was compared between some 13 healthy donors, around 14 Susac syndrome patients and 15 multiple sclerosis patients.

Broad study findings and their caveats: The TCR sequencing and HLA analysis was acknowledged to have included a relatively small number of individuals.

Peripheral blood CD8+ and CD4+ T cells from healthy donors, Susac syndrome patients and multiple sclerosis patients were profiled by high-throughput TCR beta sequencing. The multiple sclerosis controls were treatment-naive patients who had stable or active relapsing-remitting disease and met the revised McDonald criteria. Bulk CD8+ and CD4+ T cells were purified magnetically by negative isolation, whereas CD8+ TEMRA cells were enriched by FACS. Blood was collected in EDTA tubes and processed within 24 hours, with PBMCs isolated through density gradient centrifugation. PBMCs intended for TCR sequencing were frozen in liquid nitrogen and were later thawed in a 37 degrees C water bath. The sorted or isolated CD4+, CD8+ and CD8+ TEMRA cells had a purity of 90% or higher. CDR3 length: 17 amino acids, cysteine to phenylalanine. The read is trimmed to its CDR3 DNA, 51 bases read in frame from base 1. V sheds 4 bases and J sheds 5 bases, leaving 22 bases between their ends. CDR1 and CDR2 were assigned from the germline V gene (reference sequence) as MNHEY and SMNVEV.

This TCR was sampled from a human donor with multiple sclerosis. Sequenced input: CD8+ T cells from PBMCs. The sequence links TRBV27 to TRBJ2-3; a tentative D call is TRBD2 (5 bases match). The CDR3 in this case is CASSSQGWTGDGDTQYF. The DNA sequence is TGTGCCAGCAGTTCACAAGGGTGGACCGGGGATGGAGATACGCAGTATTTT.